This T cell receptor (beta chain) originates from a study of cytomegalovirus exposure and HLA in healthy donors. Study context: Genetic ancestry analysis placed about 80% of the roughly 400 donors that were genotyped in the Caucasian-associated cluster. Whole-study findings and limits: In a later analysis, an Asian-associated ancestry cluster reportedly showed fewer N-insertions than the roughly 710-donor mean.

Germline CDR1 and CDR2: MNHNS and SASEGT. CDR3 length equals 20 residues. V lost 4 bases to trimming and J lost 4 bases; unmatched junction nucleotides: 16. Concerning this clone itself: Its antigen remains unknown.

It was with 60 Vbeta and 13 Jbeta primers that the PCR ran. The method was immunoSEQ multiplex PCR; TCRdb's version includes in-frame clones alone and lacks a portion of them. The table shows about 140,000 clones, with 80% occurring only once. Material for sequencing was PBMCs. The sequence came from a man in his fifties in good health and CMV-seronegative. This chain connects TRBV6-1 to TRBJ2-5; 15 bases line up with TRBD2. The CDR3 here is CASSVTWTSGGAGISETQYF. In DNA, the CDR3 is TGTGCCAGCAGTGTAACATGGACTAGCGGGGGGGCCGGGATTTCAGAGACCCAGTACTTC.